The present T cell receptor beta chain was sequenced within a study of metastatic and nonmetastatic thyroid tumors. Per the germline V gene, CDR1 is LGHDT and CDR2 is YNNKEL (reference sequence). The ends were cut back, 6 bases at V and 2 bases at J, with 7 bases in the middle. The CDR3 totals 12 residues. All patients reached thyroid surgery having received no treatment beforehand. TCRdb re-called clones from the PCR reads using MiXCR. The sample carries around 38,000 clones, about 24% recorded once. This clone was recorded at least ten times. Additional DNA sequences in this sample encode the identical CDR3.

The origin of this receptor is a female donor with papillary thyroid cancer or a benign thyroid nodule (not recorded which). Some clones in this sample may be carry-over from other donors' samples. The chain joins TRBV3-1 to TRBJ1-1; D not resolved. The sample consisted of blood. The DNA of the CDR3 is TGTGCCAGCAGGGATGTTAACACTGAAGCTTTCTTT. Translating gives CASRDVNTEAFF.